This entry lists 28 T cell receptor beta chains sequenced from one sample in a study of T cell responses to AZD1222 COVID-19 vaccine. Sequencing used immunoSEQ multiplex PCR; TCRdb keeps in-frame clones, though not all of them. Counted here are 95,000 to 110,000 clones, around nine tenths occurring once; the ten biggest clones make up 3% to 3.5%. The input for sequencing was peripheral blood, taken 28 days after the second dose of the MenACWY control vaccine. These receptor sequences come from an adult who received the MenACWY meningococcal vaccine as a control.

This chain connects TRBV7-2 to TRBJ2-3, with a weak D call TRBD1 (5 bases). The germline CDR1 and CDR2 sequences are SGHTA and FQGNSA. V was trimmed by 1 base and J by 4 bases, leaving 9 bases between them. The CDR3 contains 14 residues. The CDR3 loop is CASSLVQGPDTQYF. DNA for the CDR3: TGTGCCAGCAGCTTAGTGCAGGGCCCAGATACGCAGTATTTT.

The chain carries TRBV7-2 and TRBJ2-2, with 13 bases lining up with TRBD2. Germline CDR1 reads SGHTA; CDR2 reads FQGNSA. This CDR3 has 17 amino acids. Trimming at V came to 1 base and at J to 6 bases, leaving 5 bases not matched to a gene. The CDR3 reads CASSLVPLAGGPGELFF. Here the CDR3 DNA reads TGTGCCAGCAGCTTAGTCCCACTAGCGGGGGGGCCCGGGGAGCTGTTTTTT.

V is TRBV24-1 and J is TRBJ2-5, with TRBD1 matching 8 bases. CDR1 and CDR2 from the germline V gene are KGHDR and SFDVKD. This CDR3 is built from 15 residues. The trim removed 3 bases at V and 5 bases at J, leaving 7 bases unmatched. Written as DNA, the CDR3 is TGTGCCACCAGTGATACATCAGGGGGCATGGAGACCCAGTACTTC. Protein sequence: CATSDTSGGMETQYF.

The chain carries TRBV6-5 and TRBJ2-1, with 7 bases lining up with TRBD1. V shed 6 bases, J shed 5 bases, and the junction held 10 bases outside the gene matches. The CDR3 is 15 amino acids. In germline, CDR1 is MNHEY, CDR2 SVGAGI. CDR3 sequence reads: CASRRTGAKDNEQFF. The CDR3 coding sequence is TGTGCCAGCAGAAGAACAGGGGCAAAGGACAATGAGCAGTTCTTC.

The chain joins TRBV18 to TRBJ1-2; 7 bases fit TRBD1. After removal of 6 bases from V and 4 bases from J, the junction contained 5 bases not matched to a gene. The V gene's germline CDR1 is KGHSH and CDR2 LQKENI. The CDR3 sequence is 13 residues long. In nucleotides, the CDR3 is TGTGCCAGCTCTACAGGGGTTTCCTATGGCTACACCTTC. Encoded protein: CASSTGVSYGYTF.

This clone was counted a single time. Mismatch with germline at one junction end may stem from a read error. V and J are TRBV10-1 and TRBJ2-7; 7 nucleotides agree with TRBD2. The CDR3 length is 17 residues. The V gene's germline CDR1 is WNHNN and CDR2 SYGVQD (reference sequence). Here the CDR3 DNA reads TGCGCCCGCAGTGGGTGGGGGGGTTCGCTCCTCTCCTACGAGCAGTACTTC. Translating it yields CARSGWGGSLLSYEQYF.

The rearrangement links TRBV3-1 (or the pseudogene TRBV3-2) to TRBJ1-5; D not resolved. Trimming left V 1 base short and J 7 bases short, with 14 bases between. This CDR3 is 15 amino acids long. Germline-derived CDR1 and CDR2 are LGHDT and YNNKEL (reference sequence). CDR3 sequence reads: CASSQGSAEHQPQHF. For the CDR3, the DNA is TGTGCCAGCAGCCAAGGGTCGGCCGAGCACCAGCCCCAGCATTTT.

The CDR3 nucleotides are TGTGCCAGCAGCCGCTCTGTAGATACGCAGTATTTT. This sequence encodes CASSRSVDTQYF. This chain connects TRBV3-1 (or the pseudogene TRBV3-2) to TRBJ2-3, with D unresolved. V was pared by 4 bases and J by 5 bases, with 7 bases between. This CDR3 is built from 12 residues. In germline, CDR1 is LGHDT, CDR2 YNNKEL (reference sequence).

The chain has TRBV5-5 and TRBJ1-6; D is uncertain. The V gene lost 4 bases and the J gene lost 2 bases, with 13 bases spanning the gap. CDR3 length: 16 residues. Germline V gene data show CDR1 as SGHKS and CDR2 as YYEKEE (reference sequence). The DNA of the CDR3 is TGTGCCAGCAGCGTCGAGGGTGACGCCTATAATTCACCCCTCCACTTT. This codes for CASSVEGDAYNSPLHF.

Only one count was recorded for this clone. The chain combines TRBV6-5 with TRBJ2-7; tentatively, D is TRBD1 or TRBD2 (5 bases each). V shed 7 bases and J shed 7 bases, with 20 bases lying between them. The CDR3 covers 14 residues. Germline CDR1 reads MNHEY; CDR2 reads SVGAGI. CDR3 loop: CASKISRDGLEQYF. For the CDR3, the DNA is TGTGCCAGCAAAATTTCTAGGGACGGACTTGAGCAGTACTTC.

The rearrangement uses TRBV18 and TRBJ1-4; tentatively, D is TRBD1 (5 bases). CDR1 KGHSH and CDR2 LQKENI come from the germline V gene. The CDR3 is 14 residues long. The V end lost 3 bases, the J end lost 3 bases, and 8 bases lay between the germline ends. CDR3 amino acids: CASSPPGSNEKLFF. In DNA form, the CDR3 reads TGTGCCAGCTCACCCCCAGGGTCTAATGAAAAACTGTTTTTT. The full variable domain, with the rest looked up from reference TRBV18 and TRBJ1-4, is NAGVMQNPRHLVRRRGQEARLRCSPMKGHSHVYWYRQLPEEGLKFMVYLQKENIIDESGMPKERFSAEFPKEGPSILRIQQVVRGDSAAYFCASSPPGSNEKLFFGSGTQLSVL.

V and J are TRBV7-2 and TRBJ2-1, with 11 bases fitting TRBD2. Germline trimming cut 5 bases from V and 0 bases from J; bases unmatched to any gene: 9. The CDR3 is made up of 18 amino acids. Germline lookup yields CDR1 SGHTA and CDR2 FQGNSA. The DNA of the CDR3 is TGTGCCAGCAGCCCTATCTACCTAGCGGGGGGCTCCTACAATGAGCAGTTCTTC. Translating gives CASSPIYLAGGSYNEQFF.

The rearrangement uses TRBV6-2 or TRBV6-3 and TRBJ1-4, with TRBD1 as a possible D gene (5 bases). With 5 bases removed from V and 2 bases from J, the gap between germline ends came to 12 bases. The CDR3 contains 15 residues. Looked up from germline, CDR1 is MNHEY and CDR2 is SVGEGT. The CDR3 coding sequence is TGTGCCAGCAGTACCCACAGGAGGACTAATGAAAAACTGTTTTTT. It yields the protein CASSTHRRTNEKLFF.

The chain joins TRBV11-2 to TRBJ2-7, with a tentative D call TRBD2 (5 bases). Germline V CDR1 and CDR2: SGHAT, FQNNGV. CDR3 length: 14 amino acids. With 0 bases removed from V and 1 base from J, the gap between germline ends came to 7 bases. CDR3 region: CASSLDRGSYEQYF. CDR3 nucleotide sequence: TGTGCCAGCAGCTTAGATCGAGGGTCCTACGAGCAGTACTTC.

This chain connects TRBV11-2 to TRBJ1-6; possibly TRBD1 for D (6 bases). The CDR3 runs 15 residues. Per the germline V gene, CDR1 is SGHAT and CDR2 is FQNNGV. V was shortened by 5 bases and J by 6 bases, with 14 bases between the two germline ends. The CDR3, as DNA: TGTGCCAGCAGCCACCAGGGGCCCATTAATTCACCCCTCCACTTT. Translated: CASSHQGPINSPLHF.

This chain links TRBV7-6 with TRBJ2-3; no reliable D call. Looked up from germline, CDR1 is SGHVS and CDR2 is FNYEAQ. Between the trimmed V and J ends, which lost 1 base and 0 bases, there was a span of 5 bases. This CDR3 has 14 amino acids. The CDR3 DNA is TGTGCCAGCAGCTTAGGCTCTAGCACAGATACGCAGTATTTT. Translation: CASSLGSSTDTQYF.

The CDR3 protein is CAISESSGSGGYTF. The CDR3 DNA follows: TGTGCCATCAGTGAGTCGTCAGGGTCAGGGGGCTACACCTTC. The chain joins TRBV10-3 to TRBJ1-2, with D perhaps matching TRBD1 (5 bases). This CDR3 contains 14 residues. Trimming shortened V by 0 bases and J by 8 bases, and 13 bases separated the two germline ends. Germline V gene data show CDR1 as ENHRY and CDR2 as SYGVKD.

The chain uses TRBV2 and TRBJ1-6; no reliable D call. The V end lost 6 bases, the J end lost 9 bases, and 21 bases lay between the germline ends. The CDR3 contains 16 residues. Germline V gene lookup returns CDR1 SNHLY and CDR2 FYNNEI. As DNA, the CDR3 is TGTGCCAGCAGGGGCCCAGCTATCGGGAAAATTTCACCCCTCCACTTT. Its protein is CASRGPAIGKISPLHF. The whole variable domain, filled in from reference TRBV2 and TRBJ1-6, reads EPEVTQTPSHQVTQMGQEVILRCVPISNHLYFYWYRQILGQKVEFLVSFYNNEISEKSEIFDDQFSVERPDGSNFTLKIRSTKLEDSAMYFCASRGPAIGKISPLHFGNGTRLTVT.

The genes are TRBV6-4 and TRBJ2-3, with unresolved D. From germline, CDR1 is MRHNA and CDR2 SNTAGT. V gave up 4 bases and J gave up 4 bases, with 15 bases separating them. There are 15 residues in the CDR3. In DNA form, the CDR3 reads TGTGCCAGCAGTGCCCAATTAGGACGGGCAGATACGCAGTATTTT. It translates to CASSAQLGRADTQYF.

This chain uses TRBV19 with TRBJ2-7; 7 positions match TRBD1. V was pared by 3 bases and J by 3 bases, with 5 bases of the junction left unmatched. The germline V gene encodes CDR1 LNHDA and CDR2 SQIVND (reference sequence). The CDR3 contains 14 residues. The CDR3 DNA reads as TGTGCCAGTAGTATGGGACAGCGATTCTACGAGCAGTACTTC. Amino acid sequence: CASSMGQRFYEQYF. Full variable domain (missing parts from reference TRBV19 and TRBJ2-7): DGGITQSPKYLFRKEGQNVTLSCEQNLNHDAMYWYRQDPGQGLRLIYYSQIVNDFQKGDIAEGYSVSREKKESFPLTVTSAQKNPTAFYLCASSMGQRFYEQYFGPGTRLTVT.

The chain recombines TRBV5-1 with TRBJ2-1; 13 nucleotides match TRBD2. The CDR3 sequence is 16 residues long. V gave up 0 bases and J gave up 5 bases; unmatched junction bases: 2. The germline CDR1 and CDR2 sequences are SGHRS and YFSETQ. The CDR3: CASSLGTSGGDNEQFF. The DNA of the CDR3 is TGCGCCAGCAGCTTGGGGACTAGCGGGGGAGACAATGAGCAGTTCTTC.

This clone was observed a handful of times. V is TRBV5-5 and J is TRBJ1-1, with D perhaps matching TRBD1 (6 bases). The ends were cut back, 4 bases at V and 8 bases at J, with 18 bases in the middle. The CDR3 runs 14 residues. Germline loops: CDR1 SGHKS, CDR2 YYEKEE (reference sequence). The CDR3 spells CASSPQFRGREAFF. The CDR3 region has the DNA TGTGCCAGCAGCCCACAGTTCAGGGGCCGAGAAGCTTTCTTT.

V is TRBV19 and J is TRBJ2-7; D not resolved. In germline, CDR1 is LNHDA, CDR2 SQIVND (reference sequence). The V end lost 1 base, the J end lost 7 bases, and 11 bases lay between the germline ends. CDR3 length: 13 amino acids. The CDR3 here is CASSIGAQREQYF. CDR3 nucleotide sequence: TGTGCCAGTAGTATAGGGGCGCAAAGGGAGCAGTACTTC.

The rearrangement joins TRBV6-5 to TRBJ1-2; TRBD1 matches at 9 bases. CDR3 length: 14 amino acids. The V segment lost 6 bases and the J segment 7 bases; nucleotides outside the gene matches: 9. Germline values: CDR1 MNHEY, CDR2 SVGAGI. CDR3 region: CASRDTGGRGGYTF. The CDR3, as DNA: TGTGCCAGCAGAGACACAGGGGGCAGAGGTGGCTACACCTTC.

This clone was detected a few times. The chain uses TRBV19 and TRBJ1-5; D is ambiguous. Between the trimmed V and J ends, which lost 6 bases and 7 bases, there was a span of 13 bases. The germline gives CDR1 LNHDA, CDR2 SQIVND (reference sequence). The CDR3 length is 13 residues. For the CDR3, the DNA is TGTGCCAGTAGAACGGGCCCGAACCAGCCCCAGCATTTT. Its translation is CASRTGPNQPQHF.

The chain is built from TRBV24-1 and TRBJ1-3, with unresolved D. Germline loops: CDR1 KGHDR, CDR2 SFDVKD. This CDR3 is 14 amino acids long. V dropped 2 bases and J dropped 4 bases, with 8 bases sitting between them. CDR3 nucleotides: TGTGCCACCAGTGATTACCGAACAGGAAACACCATATATTTT. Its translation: CATSDYRTGNTIYF.

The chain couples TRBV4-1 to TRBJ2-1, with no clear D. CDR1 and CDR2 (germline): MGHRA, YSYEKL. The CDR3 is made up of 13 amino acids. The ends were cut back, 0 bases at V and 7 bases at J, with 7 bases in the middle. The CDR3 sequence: CASSQESLNEQFF. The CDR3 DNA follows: TGCGCCAGCAGCCAAGAGTCCCTTAATGAGCAGTTCTTC.

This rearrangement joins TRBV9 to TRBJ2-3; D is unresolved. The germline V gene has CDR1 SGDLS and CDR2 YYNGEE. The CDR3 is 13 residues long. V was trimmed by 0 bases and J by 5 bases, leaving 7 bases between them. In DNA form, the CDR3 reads TGTGCCAGCAGCGTAGTTGTTGGAGATACGCAGTATTTT. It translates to CASSVVVGDTQYF.